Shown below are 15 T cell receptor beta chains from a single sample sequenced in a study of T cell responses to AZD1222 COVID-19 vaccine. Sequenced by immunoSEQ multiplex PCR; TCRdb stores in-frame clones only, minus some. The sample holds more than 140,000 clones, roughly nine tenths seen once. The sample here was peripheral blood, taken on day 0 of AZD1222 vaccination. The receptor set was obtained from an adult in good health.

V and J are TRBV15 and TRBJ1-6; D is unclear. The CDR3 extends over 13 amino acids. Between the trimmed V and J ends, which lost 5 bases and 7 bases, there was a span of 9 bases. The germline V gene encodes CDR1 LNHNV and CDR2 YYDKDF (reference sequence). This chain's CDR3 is CATSVQENSPLHF. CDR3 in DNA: TGTGCCACCAGCGTCCAGGAAAATTCACCCCTCCACTTT.

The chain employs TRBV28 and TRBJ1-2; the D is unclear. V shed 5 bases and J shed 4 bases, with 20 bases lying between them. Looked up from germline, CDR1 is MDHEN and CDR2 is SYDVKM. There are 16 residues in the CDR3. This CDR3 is CASSETLALSRYGYTF. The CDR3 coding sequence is TGTGCCAGCAGTGAAACGCTGGCACTCTCGCGCTATGGCTACACCTTC.

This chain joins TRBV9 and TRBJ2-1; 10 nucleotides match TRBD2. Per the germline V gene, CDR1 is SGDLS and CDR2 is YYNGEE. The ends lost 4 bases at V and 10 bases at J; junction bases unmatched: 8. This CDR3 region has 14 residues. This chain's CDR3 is CASSITSGNREQFF. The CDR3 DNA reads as TGTGCCAGCAGCATAACTAGCGGGAACCGGGAGCAGTTCTTC.

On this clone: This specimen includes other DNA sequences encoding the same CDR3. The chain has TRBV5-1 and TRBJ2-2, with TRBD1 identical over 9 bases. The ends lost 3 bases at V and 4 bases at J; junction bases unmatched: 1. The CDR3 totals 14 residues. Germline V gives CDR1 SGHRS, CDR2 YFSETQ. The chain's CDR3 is CASSWGQGTGELFF. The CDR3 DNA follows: TGCGCCAGCAGCTGGGGACAGGGCACCGGGGAGCTGTTTTTT.

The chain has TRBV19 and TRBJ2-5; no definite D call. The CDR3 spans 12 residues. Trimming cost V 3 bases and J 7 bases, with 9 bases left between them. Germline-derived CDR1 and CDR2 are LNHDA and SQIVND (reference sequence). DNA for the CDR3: TGTGCCAGTAGTATCCCCCTGGGGACCCAGTACTTC. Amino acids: CASSIPLGTQYF.

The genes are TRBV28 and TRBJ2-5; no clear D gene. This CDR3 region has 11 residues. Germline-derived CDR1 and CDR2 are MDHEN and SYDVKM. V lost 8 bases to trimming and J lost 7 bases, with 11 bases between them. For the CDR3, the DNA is TGTGCCAGCCGCCGCTTTGGGACCCAGTACTTC. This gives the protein CASRRFGTQYF.

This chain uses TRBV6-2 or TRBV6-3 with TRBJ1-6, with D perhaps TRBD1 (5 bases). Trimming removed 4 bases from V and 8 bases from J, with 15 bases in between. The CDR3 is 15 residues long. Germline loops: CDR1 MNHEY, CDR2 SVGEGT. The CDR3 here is CASSSFGLGDSPLHF. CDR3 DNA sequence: TGTGCCAGCAGTTCATTTGGTCTGGGGGATTCACCCCTCCACTTT.

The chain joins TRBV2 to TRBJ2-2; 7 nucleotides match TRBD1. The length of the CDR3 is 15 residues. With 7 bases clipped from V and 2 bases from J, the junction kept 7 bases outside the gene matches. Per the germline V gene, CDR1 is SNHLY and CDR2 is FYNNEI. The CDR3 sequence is CASTSKGANTGELFF. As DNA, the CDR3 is TGTGCCAGCACCTCAAAGGGGGCAAACACCGGGGAGCTGTTTTTT.

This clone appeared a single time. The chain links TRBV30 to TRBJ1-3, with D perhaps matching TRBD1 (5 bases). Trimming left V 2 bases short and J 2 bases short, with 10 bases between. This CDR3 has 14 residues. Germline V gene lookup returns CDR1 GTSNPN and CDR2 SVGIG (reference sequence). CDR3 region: CAWSRGSPGNTIYF. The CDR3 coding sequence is TGTGCCTGGAGTCGGGGGTCCCCTGGAAACACCATATATTTT. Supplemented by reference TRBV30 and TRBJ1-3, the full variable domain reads SQTIHQWPATLVQPVGSPLSLECTVEGTSNPNLYWYRQAAGRGLQLLFYSVGIGQISSEVPQNLSASRPQDRQFILSSKKLLLSDSGFYLCAWSRGSPGNTIYFGEGSWLTVV.

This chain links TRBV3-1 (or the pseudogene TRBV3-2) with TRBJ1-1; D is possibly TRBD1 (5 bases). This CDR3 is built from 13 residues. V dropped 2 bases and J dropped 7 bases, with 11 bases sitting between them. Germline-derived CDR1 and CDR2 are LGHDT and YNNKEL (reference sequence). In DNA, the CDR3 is TGTGCCAGCAGCCAATTGGGGCGGATTGAAGCTTTCTTT. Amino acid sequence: CASSQLGRIEAFF.

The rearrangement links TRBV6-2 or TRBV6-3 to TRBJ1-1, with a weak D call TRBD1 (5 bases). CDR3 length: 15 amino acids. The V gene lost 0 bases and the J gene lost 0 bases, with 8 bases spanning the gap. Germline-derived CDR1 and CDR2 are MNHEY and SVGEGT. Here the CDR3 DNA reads TGTGCCAGCAGTTACTCCAGGGCGCTGAACACTGAAGCTTTCTTT. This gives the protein CASSYSRALNTEAFF.

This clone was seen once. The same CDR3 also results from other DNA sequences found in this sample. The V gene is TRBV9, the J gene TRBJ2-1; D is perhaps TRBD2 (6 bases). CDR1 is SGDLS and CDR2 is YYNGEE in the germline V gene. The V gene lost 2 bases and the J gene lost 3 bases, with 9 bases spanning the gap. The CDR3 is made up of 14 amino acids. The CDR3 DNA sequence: TGTGCCAGCAGCGTCGGGGGAATCTACAATGAGCAGTTCTTC. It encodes CASSVGGIYNEQFF.

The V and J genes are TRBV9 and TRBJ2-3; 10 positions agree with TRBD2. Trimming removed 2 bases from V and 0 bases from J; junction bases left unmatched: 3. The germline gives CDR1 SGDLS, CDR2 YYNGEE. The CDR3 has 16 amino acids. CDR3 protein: CASSVSSGGSTDTQYF. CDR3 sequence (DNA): TGTGCCAGCAGCGTTAGTAGCGGGGGGAGCACAGATACGCAGTATTTT.

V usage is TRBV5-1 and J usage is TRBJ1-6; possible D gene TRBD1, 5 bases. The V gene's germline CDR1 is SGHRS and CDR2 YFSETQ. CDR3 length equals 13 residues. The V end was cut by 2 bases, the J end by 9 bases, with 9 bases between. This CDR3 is CASSLAGSSPLHF. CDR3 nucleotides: TGCGCCAGCAGCTTAGCAGGGTCTTCACCCCTCCACTTT.

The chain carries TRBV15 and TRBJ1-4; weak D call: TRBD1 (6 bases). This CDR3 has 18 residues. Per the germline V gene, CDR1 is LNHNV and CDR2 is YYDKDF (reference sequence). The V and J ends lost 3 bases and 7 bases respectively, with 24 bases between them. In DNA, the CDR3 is TGTGCCACCAGCAGGTTATTCACCATTTCAGGGGCAGCTGAAAAACTGTTTTTT. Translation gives CATSRLFTISGAAEKLFF.